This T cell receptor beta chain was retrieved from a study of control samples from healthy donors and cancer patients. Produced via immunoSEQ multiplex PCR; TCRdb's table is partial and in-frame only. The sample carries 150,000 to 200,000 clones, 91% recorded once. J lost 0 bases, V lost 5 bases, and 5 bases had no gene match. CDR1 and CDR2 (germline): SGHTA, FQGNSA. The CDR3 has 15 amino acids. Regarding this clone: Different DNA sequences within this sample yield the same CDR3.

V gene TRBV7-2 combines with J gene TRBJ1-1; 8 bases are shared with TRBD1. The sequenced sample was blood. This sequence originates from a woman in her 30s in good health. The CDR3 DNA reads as TGTGCCAGCAGCCCACGGACAGGGATGAACACTGAAGCTTTCTTT. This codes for CASSPRTGMNTEAFF.